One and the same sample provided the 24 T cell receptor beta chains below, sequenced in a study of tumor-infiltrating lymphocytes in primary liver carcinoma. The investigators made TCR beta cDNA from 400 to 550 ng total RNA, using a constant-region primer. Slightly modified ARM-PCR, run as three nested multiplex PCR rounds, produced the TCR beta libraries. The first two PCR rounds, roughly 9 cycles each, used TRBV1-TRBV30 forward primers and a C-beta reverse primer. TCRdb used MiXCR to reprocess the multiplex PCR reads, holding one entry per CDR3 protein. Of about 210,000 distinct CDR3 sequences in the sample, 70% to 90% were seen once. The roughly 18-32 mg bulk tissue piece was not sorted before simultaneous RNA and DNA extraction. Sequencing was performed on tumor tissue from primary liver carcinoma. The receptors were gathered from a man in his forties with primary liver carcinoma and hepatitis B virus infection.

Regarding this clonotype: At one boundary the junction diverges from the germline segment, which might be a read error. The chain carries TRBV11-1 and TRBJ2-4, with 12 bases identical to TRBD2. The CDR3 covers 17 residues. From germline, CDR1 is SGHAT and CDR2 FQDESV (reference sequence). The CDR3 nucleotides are TGTGCAAGCAGCTTTGCCGGGACTAGCGGGTCCAAAAACTTTCAGTACTTC. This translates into CASSFAGTSGSKNFQYF.

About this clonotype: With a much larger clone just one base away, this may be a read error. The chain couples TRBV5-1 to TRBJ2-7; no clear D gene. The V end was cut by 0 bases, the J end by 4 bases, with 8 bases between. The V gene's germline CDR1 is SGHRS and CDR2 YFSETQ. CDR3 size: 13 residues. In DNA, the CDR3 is TGCGCCAGCAGCTTGGAGGTCAGATACGAGCAGTACTTC. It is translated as CASSLEVRYEQYF.

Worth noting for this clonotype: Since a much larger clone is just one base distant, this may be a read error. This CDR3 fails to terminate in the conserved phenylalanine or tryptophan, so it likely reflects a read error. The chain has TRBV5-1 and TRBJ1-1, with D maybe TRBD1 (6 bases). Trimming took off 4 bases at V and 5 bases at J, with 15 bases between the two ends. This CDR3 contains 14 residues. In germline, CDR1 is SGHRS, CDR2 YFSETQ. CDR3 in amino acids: CASSLPGAMTEAFV. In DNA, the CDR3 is TGCGCCAGCAGCCTCCCGGGGGCTATGACTGAAGCTTTCGTT.

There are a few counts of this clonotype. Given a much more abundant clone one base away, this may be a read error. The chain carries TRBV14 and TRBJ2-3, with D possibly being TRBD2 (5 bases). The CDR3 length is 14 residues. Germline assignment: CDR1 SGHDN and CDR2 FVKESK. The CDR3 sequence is CDSSQEAFGGTQYF. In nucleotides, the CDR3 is TGTGACAGTAGCCAAGAAGCTTTTGGAGGTACGCAGTATTTT. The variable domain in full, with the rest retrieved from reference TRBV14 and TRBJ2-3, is EAGVTQFPSHSVIEKGQTVTLRCDPISGHDNLYWYRRVMGKEIKFLLHFVKESKQDESGMPNNRFLAERTGGTYSTLKVQPAELEDSGVYFCDSSQEAFGGTQYFGPGTRLTVL.

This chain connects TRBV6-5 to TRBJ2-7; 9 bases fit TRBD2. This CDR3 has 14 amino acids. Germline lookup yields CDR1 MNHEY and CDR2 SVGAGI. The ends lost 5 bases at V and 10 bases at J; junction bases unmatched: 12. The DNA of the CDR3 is TGTGCCAGCAGTCGTGTAGCAGCGGGAGGCGAACAGTACTTC. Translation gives CASSRVAAGGEQYF.

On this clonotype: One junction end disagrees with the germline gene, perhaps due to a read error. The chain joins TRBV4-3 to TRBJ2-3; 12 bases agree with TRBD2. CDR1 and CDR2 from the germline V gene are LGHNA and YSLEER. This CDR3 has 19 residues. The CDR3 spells CANSQRGLAGGPSTDTQYF. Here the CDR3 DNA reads TGCGCCAACAGCCAAAGGGGGCTAGCGGGAGGGCCTAGCACAGATACGCAGTATTTT.

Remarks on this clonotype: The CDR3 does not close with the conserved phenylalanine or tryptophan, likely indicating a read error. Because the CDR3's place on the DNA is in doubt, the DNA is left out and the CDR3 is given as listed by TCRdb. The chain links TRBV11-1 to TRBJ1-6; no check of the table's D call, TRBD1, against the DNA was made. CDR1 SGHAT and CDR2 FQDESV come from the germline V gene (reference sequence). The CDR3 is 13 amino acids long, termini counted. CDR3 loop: CVSSRTLVSPFHL.

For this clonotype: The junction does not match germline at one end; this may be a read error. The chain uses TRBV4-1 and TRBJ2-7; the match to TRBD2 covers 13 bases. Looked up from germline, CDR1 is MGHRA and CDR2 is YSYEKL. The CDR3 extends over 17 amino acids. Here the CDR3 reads CASSQDRTSGSVYEQYF. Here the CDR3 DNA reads TGCGCCAGCAGCCAGGATAGGACTAGCGGGAGTGTTTACGAGCAATACTTC.

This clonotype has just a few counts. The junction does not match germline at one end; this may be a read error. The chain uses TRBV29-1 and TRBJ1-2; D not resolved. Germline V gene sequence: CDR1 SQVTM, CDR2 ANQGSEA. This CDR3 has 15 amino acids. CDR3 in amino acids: CSVEVSASVSYGYTF. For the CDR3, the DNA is TGCAGCGTTGAAGTATCCGCCAGCGTCTCCTATGGCTACACTTTC. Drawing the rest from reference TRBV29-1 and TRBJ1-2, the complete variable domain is SAVISQKPSRDICQRGTSLTIQCQVDSQVTMMFWYRQQPGQSLTLIATANQGSEATYESGFVIDKFPISRPNLTFSTLTVSNMSPEDSSIYLCSVEVSASVSYGYTFGSGTRLTVV.

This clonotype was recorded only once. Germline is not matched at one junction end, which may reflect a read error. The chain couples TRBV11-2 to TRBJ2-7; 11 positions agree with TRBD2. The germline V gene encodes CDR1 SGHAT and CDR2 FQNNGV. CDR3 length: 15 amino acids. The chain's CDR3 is CAISLALAGASEQYF. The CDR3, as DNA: TGTGCCATCAGCTTAGCACTAGCGGGGGCTAGCGAGCAGTACTTC.

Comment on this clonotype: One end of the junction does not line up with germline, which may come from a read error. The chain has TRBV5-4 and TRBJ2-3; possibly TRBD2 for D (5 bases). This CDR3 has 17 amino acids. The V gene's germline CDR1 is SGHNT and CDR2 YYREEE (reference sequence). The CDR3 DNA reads TGTGCCAGCATTAACAGAGCCTCCGGAGCTAGCATAGATACGCAGTATTTT. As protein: CASINRASGASIDTQYF. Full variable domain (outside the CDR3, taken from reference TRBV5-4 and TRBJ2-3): ETGVTQSPTHLIKTRGQQVTLRCSSQSGHNTVSWYQQALGQGPQFIFQYYREEENGRGNFPPRFSGLQFPNYSSELNVNALELDDSALYLCASINRASGASIDTQYFGPGTRLTVL.

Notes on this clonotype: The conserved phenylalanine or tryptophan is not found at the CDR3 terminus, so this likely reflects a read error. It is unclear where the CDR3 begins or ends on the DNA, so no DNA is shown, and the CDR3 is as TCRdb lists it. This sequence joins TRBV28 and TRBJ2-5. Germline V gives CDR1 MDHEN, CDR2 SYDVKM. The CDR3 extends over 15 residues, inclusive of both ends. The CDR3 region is CASSSSTKVGETQCL.

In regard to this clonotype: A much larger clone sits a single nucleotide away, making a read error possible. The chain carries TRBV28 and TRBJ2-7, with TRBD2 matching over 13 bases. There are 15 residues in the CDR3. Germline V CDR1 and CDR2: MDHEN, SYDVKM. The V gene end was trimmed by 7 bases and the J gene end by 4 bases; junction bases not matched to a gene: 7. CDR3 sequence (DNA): TGTGCCAGCATCCTAACTAGCGGGAGGGCGTACGAGCAGTACTTC. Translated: CASILTSGRAYEQYF.

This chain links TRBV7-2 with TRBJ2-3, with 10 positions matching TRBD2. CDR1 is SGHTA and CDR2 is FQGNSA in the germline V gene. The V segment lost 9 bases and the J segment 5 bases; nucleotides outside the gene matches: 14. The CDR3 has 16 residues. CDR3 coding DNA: TGTGCCAGGAGCCTTCAAAGCGGGAGGGCCCAAGATACGCAGTATTTT. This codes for CARSLQSGRAQDTQYF.

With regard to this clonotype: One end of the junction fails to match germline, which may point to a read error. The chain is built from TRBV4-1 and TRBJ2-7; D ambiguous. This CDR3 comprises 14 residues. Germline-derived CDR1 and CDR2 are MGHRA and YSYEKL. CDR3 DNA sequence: TGCGCCAGTAGCCAAGAGACCCTTGTTGAGGAGCAGTACTTC. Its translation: CASSQETLVEEQYF.

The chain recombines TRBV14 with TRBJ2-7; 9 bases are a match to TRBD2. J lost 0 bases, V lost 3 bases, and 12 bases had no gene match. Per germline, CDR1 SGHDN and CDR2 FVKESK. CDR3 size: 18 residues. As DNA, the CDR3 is TGTGCCAGCAGCCATACGTCTCGAATAGCGGGAGCCTCCTACGAGCAGTACTTC. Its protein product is CASSHTSRIAGASYEQYF.

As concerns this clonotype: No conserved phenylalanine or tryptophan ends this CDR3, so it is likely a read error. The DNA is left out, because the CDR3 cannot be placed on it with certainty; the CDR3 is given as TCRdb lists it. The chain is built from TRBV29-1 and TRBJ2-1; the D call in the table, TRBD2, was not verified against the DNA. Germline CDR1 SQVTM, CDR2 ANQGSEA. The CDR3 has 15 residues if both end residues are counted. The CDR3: CSVGLAGGFYNEQSL.

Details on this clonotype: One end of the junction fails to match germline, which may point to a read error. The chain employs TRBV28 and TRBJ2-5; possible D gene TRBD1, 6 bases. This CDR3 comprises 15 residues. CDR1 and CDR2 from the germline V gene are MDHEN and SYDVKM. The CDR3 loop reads CASSFPSPGEETLYF. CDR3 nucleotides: TGTGCCAGCAGTTTTCCCAGTCCAGGGGAAGAGACCCTGTACTTC.

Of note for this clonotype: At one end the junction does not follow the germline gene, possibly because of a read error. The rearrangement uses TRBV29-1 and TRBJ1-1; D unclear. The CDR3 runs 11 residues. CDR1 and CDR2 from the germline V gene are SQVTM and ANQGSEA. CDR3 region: CSVASNTEASF. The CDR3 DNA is TGCAGCGTTGCGTCGAACACTGAAGCTTCCTTT.

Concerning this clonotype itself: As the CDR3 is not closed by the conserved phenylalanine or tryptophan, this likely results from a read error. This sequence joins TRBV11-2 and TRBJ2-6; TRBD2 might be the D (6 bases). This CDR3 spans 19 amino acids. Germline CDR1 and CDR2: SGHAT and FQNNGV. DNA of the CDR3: TGTGCCAGCAGCTTACTTAAAACGGGACTGCTCTCTGAGGCCAACGTCCTGACTTCC. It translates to CASSLLKTGLLSEANVLTS.

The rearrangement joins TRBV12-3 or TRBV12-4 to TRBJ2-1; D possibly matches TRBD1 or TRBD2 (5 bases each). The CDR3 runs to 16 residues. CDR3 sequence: CVGARRGEDLLNEQFF. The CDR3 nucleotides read TGTGTCGGGGCCCGAAGGGGCGAGGATTTACTTAATGAGCAGTTCTTC.

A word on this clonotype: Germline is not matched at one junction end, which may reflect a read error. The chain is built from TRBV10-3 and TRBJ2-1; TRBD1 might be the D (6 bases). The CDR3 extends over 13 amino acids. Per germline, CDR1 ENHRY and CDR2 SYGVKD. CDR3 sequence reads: CANRATPDNEHFF. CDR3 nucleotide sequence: TGTGCCAACAGGGCGACTCCAGACAATGAGCACTTCTTC.

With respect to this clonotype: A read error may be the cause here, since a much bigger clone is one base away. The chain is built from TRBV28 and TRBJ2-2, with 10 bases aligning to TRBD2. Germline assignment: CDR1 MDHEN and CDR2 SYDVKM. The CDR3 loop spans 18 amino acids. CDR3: CVSSLEVLAGVDTGELFF. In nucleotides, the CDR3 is TGTGTCAGCAGTTTAGAGGTTCTAGCGGGAGTAGACACCGGGGAGCTGTTTTTT.

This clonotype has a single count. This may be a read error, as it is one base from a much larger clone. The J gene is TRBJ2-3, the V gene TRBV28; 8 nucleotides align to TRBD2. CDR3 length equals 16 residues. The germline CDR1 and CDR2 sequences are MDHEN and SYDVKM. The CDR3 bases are TGTGCCAGCAGTTTGCCGGGACTAGTCATTGGAGATATGCAGTATTTT. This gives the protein CASSLPGLVIGDMQYF. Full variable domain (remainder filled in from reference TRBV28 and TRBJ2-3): DVKVTQSSRYLVKRTGEKVFLECVQDMDHENMFWYRQDPGLGLRLIYFSYDVKMKEKGDIPEGYSVSREKKERFSLILESASTNQTSMYLCASSLPGLVIGDMQYFGPGTRLTVL.